Described below is a single T cell receptor beta chain sequence and its context. Germline CDR1 is SGHKS and CDR2 is YYEKEE (reference sequence). Deletions cut 0 bases from V and 9 bases from J, with 7 bases between. The CDR3 has 13 amino acids. The data originate from a study of T cell responses to AZD1222 COVID-19 vaccine. Here immunoSEQ multiplex PCR was the method, and the copy in TCRdb shows in-frame clones only, minus some. The sample shows about 160,000 clones, roughly 86% of them seen only once. The source of this sequence is an adult in good health. The J gene is TRBJ1-6, the V gene TRBV5-5; D not resolved. Sequencing was performed on peripheral blood, taken on day 0 of AZD1222 vaccination. CDR3 loop: CASSLEYGSPLHF. The CDR3 coding sequence is TGTGCCAGCAGCTTGGAGTACGGTTCACCCCTCCACTTT. Full variable domain (outside the CDR3, taken from reference TRBV5-5 and TRBJ1-6): DAGVTQSPTHLIKTRGQQVTLRCSPISGHKSVSWYQQVLGQGPQFIFQYYEKEERGRGNFPDRFSARQFPNYSSELNVNALLLGDSALYLCASSLEYGSPLHFGNGTRLTVT.